This T cell receptor (beta chain) comes out of a study of blood T cells in healthy people across ages. Study-level background: Per two T cells, about one barcoded beta molecule was captured through template switching. Notes on the study in general: It was the long-lived donors that had more naive CD4+ cells and higher diversity than aged donors. Correlation between TCR beta diversity and naive T cell percentage was strong.

Then a second PCR, running roughly 7 to 11 cycles, was carried out with a sample-barcoded 5' primer and a J-beta primer mix. TCRdb re-called the 5' RACE reads through MiXCR, storing one row per CDR3 protein. The repertoire holds some 1.4 million distinct CDR3 sequences, with approximately 40% as singletons. Germline-derived CDR1 and CDR2 are DFQATT and SNEGSKA (reference sequence). The CDR3 runs to 16 residues. V lost 0 bases to trimming and J lost 5 bases, with 19 bases between them. In regard to this clonotype: What it binds is unknown.

Sequencing was done on a sample of blood. The gene calls are TRBV20-1 and TRBJ1-2; maybe TRBD1 (6 bases). This clonotype was sampled from a woman aged 18 to 35 in good health. CDR3 in DNA: TGCAGTGCTAGAGATCCGGGACAAATCTTGGCATATGGCTACACCTTC. This sequence encodes CSARDPGQILAYGYTF.